The 21 T cell receptor beta chains below come from one sample, sequenced in a study of blood T cell repertoires in COVID-19. The method was immunoSEQ multiplex PCR; TCRdb's version includes in-frame clones alone and lacks a portion of them. The data hold around 90,000 clones, with roughly 88% observed a single time. Sequences were obtained from peripheral blood. The receptor set was obtained from a man between 50 and 59 years old with COVID-19, enrolled during active disease.

This clone was counted a few times. This sequence joins TRBV11-2 and TRBJ1-2, with 10 bases identical to TRBD1. The germline V gene encodes CDR1 SGHAT and CDR2 FQNNGV. The CDR3 has 15 residues. V shed 5 bases, J shed 4 bases, and the junction held 7 bases outside the gene matches. The CDR3 DNA follows: TGTGCCAGCAGCAACCCGACAGGGGGCGTCTATGGCTACACCTTC. Protein: CASSNPTGGVYGYTF.

Here the CDR3 DNA reads TGCGCCAGCAGAGGGGGCAGGATAGATACGCAGTATTTT. Its translation: CASRGGRIDTQYF. This chain links TRBV5-1 with TRBJ2-3, with 7 bases identical to TRBD1. Germline CDR1 SGHRS, CDR2 YFSETQ. The CDR3 has 13 amino acids. V lost 5 bases and J lost 5; bases outside the gene matches: 5.

The chain employs TRBV7-2 and TRBJ2-2; TRBD1 agrees at 7 bases. The CDR3 consists of 16 residues. Germline assignment: CDR1 SGHTA and CDR2 FQGNSA. Trimming removed 5 bases from V and 5 bases from J; junction bases left unmatched: 11. CDR3: CASSPPGTEATGELFF. For the CDR3, the DNA is TGTGCCAGCAGCCCACCCGGGACAGAGGCGACCGGGGAGCTGTTTTTT.

This clone turned up a few times. The CDR3 DNA sequence: TGTGCCAGCAGTGAAGCGCCTGGGGGGTATGGCTACACCTTC. Protein: CASSEAPGGYGYTF. The chain uses TRBV6-1 and TRBJ1-2; D possibly corresponds to TRBD1 (5 bases). Germline V CDR1 and CDR2: MNHNS, SASEGT. The CDR3 length is 14 residues. V dropped 0 bases and J dropped 5 bases, with 10 bases sitting between them.

V usage is TRBV29-1 and J usage is TRBJ1-2, with D possibly TRBD1 on 6 matching bases. There are 11 residues in the CDR3. Germline V gives CDR1 SQVTM, CDR2 ANQGSEA. The germline V and J ends were trimmed by 6 bases and 5 bases, with 10 bases remaining between them. The CDR3 DNA follows: TGCAGCGTCAGGGACAAATATGGCTACACCTTC. It is translated as CSVRDKYGYTF. The whole variable domain, filled in from reference TRBV29-1 and TRBJ1-2, reads SAVISQKPSRDICQRGTSLTIQCQVDSQVTMMFWYRQQPGQSLTLIATANQGSEATYESGFVIDKFPISRPNLTFSTLTVSNMSPEDSSIYLCSVRDKYGYTFGSGTRLTVV.

The V and J genes are TRBV19 and TRBJ2-1; D is possibly TRBD2 (5 bases). This CDR3 spans 14 amino acids. CDR1 and CDR2 from the germline V gene are LNHDA and SQIVND (reference sequence). Trimming left V 6 bases short and J 2 bases short, with 11 bases between. The CDR3 bases are TGTGCCAGTAGACCAACGGGAACCTACAATGAGCAGTTCTTC. It translates to CASRPTGTYNEQFF.

Only one count was recorded for this clone. This chain connects TRBV15 to TRBJ2-3; TRBD1 might be the D (5 bases). Germline values: CDR1 LNHNV, CDR2 YYDKDF (reference sequence). V was shortened by 2 bases and J by 2 bases, with 11 bases between the two germline ends. The CDR3 covers 15 residues. Here the CDR3 reads CATSRKVGVTDTQYF. In DNA, the CDR3 is TGTGCCACCAGCAGAAAAGTAGGGGTCACAGATACGCAGTATTTT.

V usage is TRBV18 and J usage is TRBJ1-3; 8 nucleotides agree with TRBD1. Germline loops: CDR1 KGHSH, CDR2 LQKENI. This CDR3 region has 16 residues. Unmatched junction bases numbered 6, after V lost 5 bases and J lost 0 bases. The chain's CDR3 is CASSMDRASSGNTIYF. CDR3 sequence (DNA): TGTGCCAGCTCAATGGACAGGGCCTCCTCTGGAAACACCATATATTTT. Together with reference TRBV18 and TRBJ1-3, the CDR3 gives the full variable domain: NAGVMQNPRHLVRRRGQEARLRCSPMKGHSHVYWYRQLPEEGLKFMVYLQKENIIDESGMPKERFSAEFPKEGPSILRIQQVVRGDSAAYFCASSMDRASSGNTIYFGEGSWLTVV.

This chain links TRBV7-2 with TRBJ1-5, with 8 bases matching TRBD1. Germline CDR1 reads SGHTA; CDR2 reads FQGNSA. The V gene end was trimmed by 3 bases and the J gene end by 7 bases; junction bases not matched to a gene: 8. This CDR3 has 15 amino acids. CDR3: CASSFSRTGSQPQHF. CDR3 DNA: TGTGCCAGCAGCTTTTCTCGGACAGGGTCACAGCCCCAGCATTTT.

This clone is a singleton in its sample. J is TRBJ1-6 and V is TRBV9, with a possible D match to TRBD1 (6 bases). CDR3 size: 17 residues. Germline values: CDR1 SGDLS, CDR2 YYNGEE. V was cut by 0 bases and J by 6 bases, with 16 bases left in between. In nucleotides, the CDR3 is TGTGCCAGCAGCGTAGGGGGGGGCATTGCCTCTAATTCACCCCTCCACTTT. As protein: CASSVGGGIASNSPLHF.

Written as DNA, the CDR3 is TGTGCCAGCAGCTTAGCGGAGGTCTACGAGCAGTACTTC. The encoded protein is CASSLAEVYEQYF. V is TRBV7-8 and J is TRBJ2-7, with D tentatively TRBD2 (5 bases). The ends were cut back, 0 bases at V and 3 bases at J, with 6 bases in the middle. CDR3 size: 13 residues. Germline CDR1 is SGHVS and CDR2 is FQNEAQ.

This chain uses TRBV21-1 with TRBJ2-3; the D segment call TRBD2 is taken from the table without a DNA check. TRBV21-1 is an annotated pseudogene. The CDR3 has 16 residues. The CDR3 bases are TGTGCCAGCACTAAGACGGGACTAGCGGATACAGATACGCAGTATTTT. Its protein is CASTKTGLADTDTQYF.

The chain joins TRBV6-6 to TRBJ1-5, with 7 bases that match TRBD1. The germline gives CDR1 MNHNY, CDR2 SVGAGI (reference sequence). The CDR3 runs to 15 residues. With 5 bases clipped from V and 1 base from J, the junction kept 5 bases outside the gene matches. As DNA, the CDR3 is TGTGCCAGCAGTAACCGACAGGGAAGCAATCAGCCCCAGCATTTT. Its translation is CASSNRQGSNQPQHF.

In nucleotides, the CDR3 is TGTGCCAGCAGCTTTAGATGGGCGGATACGCAGTATTTT. Residues: CASSFRWADTQYF. The chain joins TRBV7-9 to TRBJ2-3; the D is unclear. V lost 3 bases to trimming and J lost 6 bases, with 10 bases between them. This CDR3 has 13 amino acids. Per the germline V gene, CDR1 is SEHNR and CDR2 is FQNEAQ (reference sequence).

This clone was detected once. The chain carries TRBV11-3 and TRBJ1-1; a weak D match, TRBD1 (6 bases). Germline V CDR1 and CDR2: SGHNT, YENEEA. The CDR3 consists of 13 residues. V gave up 1 base and J gave up 6 bases, with 9 bases separating them. The CDR3 coding sequence is TGTGCCAGCAGCTTAGGAGGGGGGGCTGAAGCTTTCTTT. Translated, it gives CASSLGGGAEAFF.

The chain employs TRBV9 and TRBJ1-2, with 7 bases matching TRBD1. Germline CDR1 SGDLS, CDR2 YYNGEE. J was trimmed by 4 bases and V by 3 bases; bases with no gene match: 6. This CDR3 region has 14 residues. CDR3 in amino acids: CASSATGTAYGYTF. As DNA, the CDR3 is TGTGCCAGCAGCGCAACCGGGACAGCCTATGGCTACACCTTC.

This chain links TRBV5-4 with TRBJ1-4, with 10 bases that match TRBD1. CDR3 length equals 16 residues. V lost 4 bases and J lost 7; bases outside the gene matches: 10. CDR1 and CDR2 from the germline V gene are SGHNT and YYREEE (reference sequence). Here the CDR3 DNA reads TGTGCCAGCAGCACGGGACCGGGACAGGGGTTTGAAAAACTGTTTTTT. Translation gives CASSTGPGQGFEKLFF.

The rearrangement links TRBV25-1 to TRBJ2-7; 7 bases map to TRBD1. The CDR3 runs 14 residues. V was clipped by 4 bases and J by 0 bases; unmatched bases: 3. The germline V gene encodes CDR1 MGHDK and CDR2 SYGVNS. The CDR3 sequence: CASSGTGFSYEQYF. The CDR3 DNA reads TGTGCCAGCAGTGGGACAGGTTTCTCCTACGAGCAGTACTTC.

The J gene is TRBJ2-7, the V gene TRBV5-1; 10 bases map to TRBD2. The V and J ends lost 1 base and 5 bases, in that order; junction bases with no gene match: 9. The CDR3 sequence is 16 residues long. Germline CDR1 reads SGHRS; CDR2 reads YFSETQ. The CDR3 sequence: CASSLSTSGVPHEQYF. The CDR3 bases are TGCGCCAGCAGCTTGAGTACTAGCGGGGTCCCCCACGAGCAGTACTTC.

This clone came up once. The chain carries TRBV6-6 and TRBJ1-2; D not certain. V was trimmed by 2 bases and J by 3 bases, leaving 10 bases between them. CDR1 MNHNY and CDR2 SVGAGI come from the germline V gene (reference sequence). This CDR3 contains 14 residues. As DNA, the CDR3 is TGTGCCAGCAGTTACCCGGGGAGGGACTATGGCTACACCTTC. It encodes CASSYPGRDYGYTF.

V is TRBV9 and J is TRBJ2-1; the match to TRBD1 covers 12 bases. From germline, CDR1 is SGDLS and CDR2 YYNGEE. V dropped 3 bases and J dropped 9; count of bases not matched to a gene: 7. The CDR3 runs 15 residues. The CDR3 sequence: CASSAERDRGPEQFF. CDR3 nucleotide sequence: TGTGCCAGCAGCGCCGAAAGGGACAGGGGGCCTGAGCAGTTCTTC.